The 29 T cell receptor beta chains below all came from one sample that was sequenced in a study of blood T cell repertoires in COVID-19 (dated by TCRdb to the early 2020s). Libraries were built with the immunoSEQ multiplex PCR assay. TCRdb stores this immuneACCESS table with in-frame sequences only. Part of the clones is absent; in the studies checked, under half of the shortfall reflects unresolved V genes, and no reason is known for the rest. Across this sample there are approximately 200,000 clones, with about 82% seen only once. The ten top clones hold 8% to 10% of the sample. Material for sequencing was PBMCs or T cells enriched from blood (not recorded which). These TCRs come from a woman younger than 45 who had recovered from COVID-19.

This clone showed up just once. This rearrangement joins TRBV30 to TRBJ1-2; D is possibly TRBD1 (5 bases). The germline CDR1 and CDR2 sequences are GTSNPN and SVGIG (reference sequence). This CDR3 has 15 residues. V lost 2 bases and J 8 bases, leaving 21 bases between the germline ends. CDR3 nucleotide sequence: TGTGCCTGGAGTCCCAACCTCCAGGGTGCAGGGGGCTACACCTTC. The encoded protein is CAWSPNLQGAGGYTF.

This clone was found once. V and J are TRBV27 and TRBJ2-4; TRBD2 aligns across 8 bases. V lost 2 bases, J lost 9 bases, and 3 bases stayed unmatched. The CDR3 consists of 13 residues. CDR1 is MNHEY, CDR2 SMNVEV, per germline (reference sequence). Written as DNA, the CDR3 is TGTGCCAGCAGTTTAGCGGGAGGTGGCATTCAGTACTTC. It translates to CASSLAGGGIQYF.

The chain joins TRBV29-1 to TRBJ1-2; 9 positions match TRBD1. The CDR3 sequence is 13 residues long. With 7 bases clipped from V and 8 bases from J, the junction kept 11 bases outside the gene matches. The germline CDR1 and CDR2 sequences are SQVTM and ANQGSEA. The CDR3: CSARRDRVEGYTF. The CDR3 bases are TGCAGCGCTAGACGGGACAGGGTGGAGGGCTACACCTTC.

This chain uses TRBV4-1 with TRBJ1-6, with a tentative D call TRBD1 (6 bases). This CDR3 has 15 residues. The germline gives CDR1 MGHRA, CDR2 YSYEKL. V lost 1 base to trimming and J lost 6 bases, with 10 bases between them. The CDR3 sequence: CASSQGGRGNSPLHF. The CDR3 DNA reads TGCGCCAGCAGCCAAGGGGGGCGCGGTAATTCACCCCTCCACTTT.

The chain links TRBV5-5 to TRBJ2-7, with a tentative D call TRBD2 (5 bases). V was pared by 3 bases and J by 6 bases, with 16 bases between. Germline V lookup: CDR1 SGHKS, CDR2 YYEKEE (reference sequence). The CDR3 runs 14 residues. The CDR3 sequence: CASSSWETYGEQYF. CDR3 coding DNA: TGTGCCAGCAGCTCCTGGGAGACCTACGGCGAGCAGTACTTC.

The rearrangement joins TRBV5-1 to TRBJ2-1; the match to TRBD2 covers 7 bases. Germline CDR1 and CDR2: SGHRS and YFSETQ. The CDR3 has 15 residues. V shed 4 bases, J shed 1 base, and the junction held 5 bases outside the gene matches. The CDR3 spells CASSRSGESYNEQFF. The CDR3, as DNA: TGCGCCAGCAGCCGGAGCGGGGAGTCCTACAATGAGCAGTTCTTC.

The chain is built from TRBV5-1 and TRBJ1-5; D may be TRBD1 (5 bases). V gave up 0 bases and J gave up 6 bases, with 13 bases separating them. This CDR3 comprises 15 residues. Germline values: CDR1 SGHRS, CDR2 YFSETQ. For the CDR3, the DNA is TGCGCCAGCAGCTTGGAGGGACTGTTGAGTCAGCCCCAGCATTTT. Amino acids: CASSLEGLLSQPQHF. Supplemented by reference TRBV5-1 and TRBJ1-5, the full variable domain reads KAGVTQTPRYLIKTRGQQVTLSCSPISGHRSVSWYQQTPGQGLQFLFEYFSETQRNKGNFPGRFSGRQFSNSRSEMNVSTLELGDSALYLCASSLEGLLSQPQHFGDGTRLSIL.

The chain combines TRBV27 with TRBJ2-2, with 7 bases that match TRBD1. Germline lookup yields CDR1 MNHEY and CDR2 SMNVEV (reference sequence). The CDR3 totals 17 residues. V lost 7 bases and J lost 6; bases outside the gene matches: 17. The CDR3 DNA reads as TGTGCCAGCACCGACCTTGGCAGGGGGAAAGACGCCGGGGAGCTGTTTTTT. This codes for CASTDLGRGKDAGELFF.

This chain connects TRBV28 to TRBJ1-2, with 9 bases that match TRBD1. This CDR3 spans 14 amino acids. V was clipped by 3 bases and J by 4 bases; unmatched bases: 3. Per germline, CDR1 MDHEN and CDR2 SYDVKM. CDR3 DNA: TGTGCCAGCAGTTTGGACAGGGGCGCCTATGGCTACACCTTC. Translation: CASSLDRGAYGYTF.

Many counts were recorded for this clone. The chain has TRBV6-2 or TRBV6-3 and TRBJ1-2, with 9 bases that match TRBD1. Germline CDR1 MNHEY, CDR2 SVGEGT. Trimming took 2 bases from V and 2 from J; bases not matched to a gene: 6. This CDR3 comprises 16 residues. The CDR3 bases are TGTGCCAGCAGTTACCCCGGCGGACAGGGGAACTATGGCTACACCTTC. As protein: CASSYPGGQGNYGYTF.

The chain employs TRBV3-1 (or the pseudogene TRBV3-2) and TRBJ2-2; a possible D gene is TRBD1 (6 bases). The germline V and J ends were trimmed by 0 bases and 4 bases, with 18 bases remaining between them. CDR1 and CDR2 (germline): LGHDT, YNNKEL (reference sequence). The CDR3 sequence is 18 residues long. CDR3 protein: CASSQDHLRGWATGELFF. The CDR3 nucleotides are TGTGCCAGCAGCCAAGATCACCTCAGGGGCTGGGCCACCGGGGAGCTGTTTTTT.

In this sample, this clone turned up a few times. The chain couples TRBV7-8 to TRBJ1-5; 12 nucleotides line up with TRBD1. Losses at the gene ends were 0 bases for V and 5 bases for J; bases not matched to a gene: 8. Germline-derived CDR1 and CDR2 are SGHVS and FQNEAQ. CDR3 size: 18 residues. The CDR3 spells CASSLAGGTGGFHQPQHF. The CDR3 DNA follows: TGTGCCAGCAGCTTAGCAGGGGGGACAGGGGGCTTCCATCAGCCCCAGCATTTT.

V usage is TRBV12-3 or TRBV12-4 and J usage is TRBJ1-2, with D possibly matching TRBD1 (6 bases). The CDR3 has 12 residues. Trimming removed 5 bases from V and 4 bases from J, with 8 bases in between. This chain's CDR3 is CASSLQGYGYTF. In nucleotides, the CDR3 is TGTGCCAGCAGTCTACAGGGCTATGGCTACACCTTC.

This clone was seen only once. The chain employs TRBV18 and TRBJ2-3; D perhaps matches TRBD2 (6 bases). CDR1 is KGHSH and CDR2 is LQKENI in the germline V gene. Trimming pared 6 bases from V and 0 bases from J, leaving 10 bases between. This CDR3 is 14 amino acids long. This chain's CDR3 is CASSGLTSTDTQYF. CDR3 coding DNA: TGTGCCAGCTCTGGACTAACCAGCACAGATACGCAGTATTTT. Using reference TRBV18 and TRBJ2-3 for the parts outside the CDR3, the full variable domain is NAGVMQNPRHLVRRRGQEARLRCSPMKGHSHVYWYRQLPEEGLKFMVYLQKENIIDESGMPKERFSAEFPKEGPSILRIQQVVRGDSAAYFCASSGLTSTDTQYFGPGTRLTVL.

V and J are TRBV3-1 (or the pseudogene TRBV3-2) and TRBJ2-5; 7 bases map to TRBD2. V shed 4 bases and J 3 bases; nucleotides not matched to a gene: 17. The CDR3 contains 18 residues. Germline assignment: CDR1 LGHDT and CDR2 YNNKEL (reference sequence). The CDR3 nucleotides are TGTGCCAGCAGCCCCGGAATAGGGCTAGCGGAAACAAAAGAGACCCAGTACTTC. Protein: CASSPGIGLAETKETQYF.

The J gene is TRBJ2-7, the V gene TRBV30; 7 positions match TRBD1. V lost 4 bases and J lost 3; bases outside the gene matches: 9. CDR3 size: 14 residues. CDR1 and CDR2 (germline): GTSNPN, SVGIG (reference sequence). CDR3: CAWTDRAAYYEQYF. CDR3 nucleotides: TGTGCCTGGACAGACAGGGCGGCTTACTACGAGCAGTACTTC. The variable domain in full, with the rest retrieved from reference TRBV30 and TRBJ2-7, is SQTIHQWPATLVQPVGSPLSLECTVEGTSNPNLYWYRQAAGRGLQLLFYSVGIGQISSEVPQNLSASRPQDRQFILSSKKLLLSDSGFYLCAWTDRAAYYEQYFGPGTRLTVT.

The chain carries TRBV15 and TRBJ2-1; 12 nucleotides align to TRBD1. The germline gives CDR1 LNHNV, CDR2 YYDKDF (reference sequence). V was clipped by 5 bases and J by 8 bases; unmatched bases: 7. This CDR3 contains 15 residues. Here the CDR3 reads CATSGTGGLSDEQFF. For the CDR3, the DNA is TGTGCCACCAGCGGGACAGGGGGCCTTTCAGATGAGCAGTTCTTC.

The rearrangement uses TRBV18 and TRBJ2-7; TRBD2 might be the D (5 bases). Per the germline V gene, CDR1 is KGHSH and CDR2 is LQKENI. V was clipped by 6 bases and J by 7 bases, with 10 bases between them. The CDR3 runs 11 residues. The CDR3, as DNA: TGTGCCAGCTCCCGCTCGGGAGAGCAGTACTTC. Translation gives CASSRSGEQYF.

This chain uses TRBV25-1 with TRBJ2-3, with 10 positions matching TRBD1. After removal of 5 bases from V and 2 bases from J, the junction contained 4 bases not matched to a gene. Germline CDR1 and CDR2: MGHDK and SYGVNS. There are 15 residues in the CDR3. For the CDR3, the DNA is TGTGCCAGCAGTCCTCGACAGGGGGCCACAGATACGCAGTATTTT. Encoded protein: CASSPRQGATDTQYF.

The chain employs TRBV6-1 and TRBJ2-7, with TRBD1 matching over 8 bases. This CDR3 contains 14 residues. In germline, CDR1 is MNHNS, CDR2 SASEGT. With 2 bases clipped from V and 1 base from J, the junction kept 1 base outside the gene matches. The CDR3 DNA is TGTGCCAGCAGTGAACAGGGGGCGTCCTACGAGCAGTACTTC. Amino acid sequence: CASSEQGASYEQYF.

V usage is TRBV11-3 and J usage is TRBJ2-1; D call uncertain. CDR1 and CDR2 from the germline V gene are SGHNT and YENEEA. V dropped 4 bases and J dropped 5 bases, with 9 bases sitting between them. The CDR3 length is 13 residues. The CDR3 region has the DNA TGTGCCAGCAGCTCCGGCGGCGACAATGAGCAGTTCTTC. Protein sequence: CASSSGGDNEQFF.

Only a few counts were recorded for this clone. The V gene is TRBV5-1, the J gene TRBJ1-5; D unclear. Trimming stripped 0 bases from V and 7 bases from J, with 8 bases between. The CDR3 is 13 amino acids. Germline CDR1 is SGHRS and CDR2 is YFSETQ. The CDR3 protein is CASSLGRYQPQHF. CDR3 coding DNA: TGCGCCAGCAGCTTGGGCAGGTACCAGCCCCAGCATTTT.

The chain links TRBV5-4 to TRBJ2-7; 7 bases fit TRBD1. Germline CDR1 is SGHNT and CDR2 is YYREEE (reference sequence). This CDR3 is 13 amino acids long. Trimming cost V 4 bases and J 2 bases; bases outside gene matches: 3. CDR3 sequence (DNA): TGTGCCAGCAGCAACGGACAGGCCTACGAGCAGTACTTC. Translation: CASSNGQAYEQYF.

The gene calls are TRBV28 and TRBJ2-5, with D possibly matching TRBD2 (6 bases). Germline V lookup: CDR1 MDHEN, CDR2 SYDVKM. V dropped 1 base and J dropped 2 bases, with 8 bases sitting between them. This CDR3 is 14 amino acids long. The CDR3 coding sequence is TGTGCCAGCAGTTTATCTGGGGGGCAAGAGACCCAGTACTTC. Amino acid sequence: CASSLSGGQETQYF.

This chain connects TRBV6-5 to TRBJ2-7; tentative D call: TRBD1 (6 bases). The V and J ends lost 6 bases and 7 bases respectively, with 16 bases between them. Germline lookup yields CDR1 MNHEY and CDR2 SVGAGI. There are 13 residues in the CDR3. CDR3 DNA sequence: TGTGCCAGCAGCGCCAGCAGGGGAATTGAGCAGTACTTC. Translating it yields CASSASRGIEQYF.

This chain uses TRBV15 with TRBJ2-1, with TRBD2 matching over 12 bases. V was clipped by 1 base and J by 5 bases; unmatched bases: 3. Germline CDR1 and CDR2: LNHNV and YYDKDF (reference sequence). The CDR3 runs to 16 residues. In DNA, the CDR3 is TGTGCCACCAGCAGAGTTCCTAGCGGGAGGGACAATGAGCAGTTCTTC. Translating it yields CATSRVPSGRDNEQFF.

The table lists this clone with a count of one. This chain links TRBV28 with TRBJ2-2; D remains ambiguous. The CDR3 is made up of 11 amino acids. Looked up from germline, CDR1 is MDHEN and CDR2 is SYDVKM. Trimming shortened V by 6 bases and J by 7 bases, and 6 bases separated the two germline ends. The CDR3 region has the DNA TGTGCCAGCAGAATTAGCGGGGAGCTGTTTTTT. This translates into CASRISGELFF.

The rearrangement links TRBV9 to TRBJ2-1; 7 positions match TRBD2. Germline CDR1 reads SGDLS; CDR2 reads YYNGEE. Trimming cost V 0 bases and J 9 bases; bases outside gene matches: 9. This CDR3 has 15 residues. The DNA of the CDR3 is TGTGCCAGCAGCGTAGCTCCGGCGGGAGAGGGTGAGCAGTTCTTC. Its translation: CASSVAPAGEGEQFF.

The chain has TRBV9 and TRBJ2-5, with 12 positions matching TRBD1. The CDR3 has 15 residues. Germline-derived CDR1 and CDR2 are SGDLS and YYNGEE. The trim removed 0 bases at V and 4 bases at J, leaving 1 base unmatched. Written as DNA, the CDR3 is TGTGCCAGCAGCGTAGGGGACAGGGGGCTAGAGACCCAGTACTTC. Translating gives CASSVGDRGLETQYF.